The 26 T cell receptor beta chains presented below share a single source sample, sequenced in a study of identifying expanded T cells in peripheral blood. The data were produced by immunoSEQ multiplex PCR, yet TCRdb's version contains in-frame clones alone and is incomplete. The repertoire holds tens of thousands of clones, approximately 86% seen once, with around 5.9% in the top ten. Sequenced input: blood. These TCRs come from a person between 18 and 69 years old in good health.

This clone occurred once. V gene TRBV19 combines with J gene TRBJ2-3; D not certain. Trimming took off 6 bases at V and 4 bases at J, with 14 bases between the two ends. Germline CDR1 reads LNHDA; CDR2 reads SQIVND (reference sequence). This CDR3 has 14 residues. The CDR3 is CASRSGGVPDTQYF. DNA of the CDR3: TGTGCCAGTAGATCCGGTGGGGTGCCAGATACGCAGTATTTT.

The rearrangement uses TRBV6-5 and TRBJ1-1; D is undetermined. Trimming removed 5 bases at V and 3 bases at J, with 13 bases between. Germline assignment: CDR1 MNHEY and CDR2 SVGAGI. This CDR3 has 14 residues. The CDR3 loop reads CASSRRERDTEAFF. The CDR3 DNA reads as TGTGCCAGCAGTAGAAGGGAGAGGGACACTGAAGCTTTCTTT.

The CDR3 sequence: CASSPSPGQSTDTQYF. CDR3 DNA sequence: TGTGCCAGCAGCCCGAGCCCGGGACAGAGCACAGATACGCAGTATTTT. The chain recombines TRBV5-6 with TRBJ2-3; 7 nucleotides match TRBD1. CDR3 length: 16 residues. With 4 bases clipped from V and 0 bases from J, the junction kept 8 bases outside the gene matches. Germline V gives CDR1 SGHDT, CDR2 YYEEEE.

The V and J genes are TRBV5-6 and TRBJ1-1; TRBD1 is a possible D gene (6 bases). With 0 bases removed from V and 2 bases from J, the gap between germline ends came to 11 bases. The length of the CDR3 is 15 residues. Germline lookup yields CDR1 SGHDT and CDR2 YYEEEE. The CDR3, as DNA: TGTGCCAGCAGCTTGGCCAGGGGTATCAACACTGAAGCTTTCTTT. Its protein product is CASSLARGINTEAFF.

The chain has TRBV19 and TRBJ1-4; 10 bases align to TRBD1. In germline, CDR1 is LNHDA, CDR2 SQIVND (reference sequence). Trimming took 6 bases from V and 4 from J; bases not matched to a gene: 5. The CDR3 contains 15 residues. CDR3: CASRGQGIGNEKLFF. CDR3 nucleotides: TGTGCCAGTAGGGGACAGGGGATCGGTAATGAAAAACTGTTTTTT. Filled out from reference TRBV19 and TRBJ1-4, the complete variable domain reads DGGITQSPKYLFRKEGQNVTLSCEQNLNHDAMYWYRQDPGQGLRLIYYSQIVNDFQKGDIAEGYSVSREKKESFPLTVTSAQKNPTAFYLCASRGQGIGNEKLFFGSGTQLSVL.

V is TRBV5-1 and J is TRBJ2-7, with D possibly TRBD1 on 6 matching bases. The V gene's germline CDR1 is SGHRS and CDR2 YFSETQ. V was trimmed by 2 bases and J by 0 bases, leaving 12 bases between them. This CDR3 has 15 residues. The CDR3 region is CASSLHTGSSYEQYF. CDR3 nucleotide sequence: TGCGCCAGCAGCTTACATACAGGGAGCTCCTACGAGCAGTACTTC. Supplemented by reference TRBV5-1 and TRBJ2-7, the full variable domain reads KAGVTQTPRYLIKTRGQQVTLSCSPISGHRSVSWYQQTPGQGLQFLFEYFSETQRNKGNFPGRFSGRQFSNSRSEMNVSTLELGDSALYLCASSLHTGSSYEQYFGPGTRLTVT.

The chain combines TRBV7-6 with TRBJ2-7; D is perhaps TRBD2 (5 bases). CDR1 is SGHVS, CDR2 FNYEAQ, per germline. The V end was cut by 4 bases, the J end by 6 bases, with 16 bases between. CDR3 length: 14 residues. The CDR3 region is CASSWGSRDGEQYF. The CDR3 nucleotides read TGTGCCAGCAGCTGGGGAAGTCGGGATGGCGAGCAGTACTTC.

The chain employs TRBV6-6 and TRBJ1-5, with 10 bases matching TRBD1. Losses at the gene ends were 6 bases for V and 3 bases for J; bases not matched to a gene: 5. The CDR3 sequence is 15 residues long. Germline values: CDR1 MNHNY, CDR2 SVGAGI (reference sequence). The CDR3 loop is CASSPGTGVNQPQHF. Written as DNA, the CDR3 is TGTGCCAGCAGCCCAGGGACAGGGGTCAATCAGCCCCAGCATTTT.

This clone was observed a single time. The V and J genes are TRBV7-3 and TRBJ1-1; 7 bases map to TRBD1. The germline CDR1 and CDR2 sequences are SGHTA and FQGTGA. J was trimmed by 7 bases and V by 4 bases; bases with no gene match: 6. This CDR3 comprises 13 residues. For the CDR3, the DNA is TGTGCCAGCAGCTCCCGAGGGGACAGTGAAGCTTTCTTT. Protein: CASSSRGDSEAFF.

This chain joins TRBV7-9 and TRBJ2-1, with 11 bases that match TRBD2. Germline trimming cut 5 bases from V and 3 bases from J; bases unmatched to any gene: 3. Looked up from germline, CDR1 is SEHNR and CDR2 is FQNEAQ (reference sequence). The CDR3 contains 15 residues. CDR3 sequence (DNA): TGTGCCAGCAGCGCGGGACTAGCGGTCTACAATGAGCAGTTCTTC. It codes for CASSAGLAVYNEQFF. The whole variable domain, filled in from reference TRBV7-9 and TRBJ2-1, reads DTGVSQNPRHKITKRGQNVTFRCDPISEHNRLYWYRQTLGQGPEFLTYFQNEAQLEKSRLLSDRFSAERPKGSFSTLEIQRTEQGDSAMYLCASSAGLAVYNEQFFGPGTRLTVL.

The rearrangement links TRBV10-3 to TRBJ2-1; D possibly corresponds to TRBD2 (5 bases). Trimming stripped 0 bases from V and 3 bases from J, with 9 bases between. Germline values: CDR1 ENHRY, CDR2 SYGVKD. CDR3 size: 15 residues. For the CDR3, the DNA is TGTGCCATCAGTGAGTCGAGTGGACTCTACAATGAGCAGTTCTTC. Residues: CAISESSGLYNEQFF.

V is TRBV2 and J is TRBJ2-1; D is unresolved. CDR3 length equals 12 residues. CDR1 is SNHLY, CDR2 FYNNEI, per germline. V lost 5 bases and J 9 bases, leaving 11 bases between the germline ends. For the CDR3, the DNA is TGTGCCAGCAGTTTTATTTGGAGTGAGCAGTTCTTC. Residues: CASSFIWSEQFF.

This sequence joins TRBV2 and TRBJ1-5, with D maybe TRBD1 (5 bases). Germline CDR1 is SNHLY and CDR2 is FYNNEI. V lost 6 bases and J 0 bases, leaving 18 bases between the germline ends. This CDR3 contains 17 residues. CDR3 bases: TGTGCCAGCAGAGGGGCGGGGGGACTCTATAGCAATCAGCCCCAGCATTTT. The encoded protein is CASRGAGGLYSNQPQHF.

The V and J genes are TRBV19 and TRBJ1-6; D is uncertain. The V gene lost 9 bases and the J gene lost 1 base, with 7 bases spanning the gap. The V gene's germline CDR1 is LNHDA and CDR2 SQIVND (reference sequence). The CDR3 loop spans 13 amino acids. The CDR3 region is CASGKSYNSPLHF. The CDR3 DNA follows: TGTGCCAGCGGAAAGTCCTATAATTCACCCCTCCACTTT. Filled out from reference TRBV19 and TRBJ1-6, the complete variable domain reads DGGITQSPKYLFRKEGQNVTLSCEQNLNHDAMYWYRQDPGQGLRLIYYSQIVNDFQKGDIAEGYSVSREKKESFPLTVTSAQKNPTAFYLCASGKSYNSPLHFGNGTRLTVT.

The chain employs TRBV19 and TRBJ2-5; tentative D call: TRBD2 (6 bases). The CDR3 sequence is 15 residues long. V lost 4 bases and J 4 bases, leaving 16 bases between the germline ends. Germline CDR1 is LNHDA and CDR2 is SQIVND (reference sequence). CDR3 DNA sequence: TGTGCCAGTAGTAAGTGGTCGGGAGCCCCAGAGACCCAGTACTTC. Its translation: CASSKWSGAPETQYF.

This chain uses TRBV7-2 with TRBJ2-7; D is possibly TRBD2 (6 bases). The CDR3 loop spans 13 amino acids. Germline V gene lookup returns CDR1 SGHTA and CDR2 FQGNSA. The V end was cut by 5 bases, the J end by 5 bases, with 13 bases between. The CDR3 DNA sequence: TGTGCCAGCAGCCCCGGGACTTATGACGAGCAGTACTTC. This gives the protein CASSPGTYDEQYF.

The chain recombines TRBV19 with TRBJ1-2; 9 bases are a match to TRBD1. V gave up 5 bases and J gave up 7 bases; unmatched junction bases: 14. Germline V gives CDR1 LNHDA, CDR2 SQIVND (reference sequence). This CDR3 comprises 16 residues. The CDR3 sequence: CASSSRSGTGLRGYTF. CDR3 DNA: TGTGCCAGTAGTTCCCGATCCGGGACAGGGCTCCGTGGCTACACCTTC.

J is TRBJ2-1 and V is TRBV6-5, with D perhaps matching TRBD1 or TRBD2 (6 bases each). The germline gives CDR1 MNHEY, CDR2 SVGAGI. The CDR3 covers 13 residues. The germline V and J ends were trimmed by 1 base and 8 bases, with 9 bases remaining between them. The CDR3 DNA sequence: TGTGCCAGCAGTTACTTGGGGGGCCATGAGCAGTTCTTC. Encoded protein: CASSYLGGHEQFF.

V and J are TRBV2 and TRBJ1-2; D not resolved. The CDR3 has 12 amino acids. Germline CDR1 and CDR2: SNHLY and FYNNEI. The V and J ends lost 3 bases and 4 bases respectively, with 6 bases between them. In nucleotides, the CDR3 is TGTGCCAGCAGTGATACAGCCTATGGCTACACCTTC. Protein: CASSDTAYGYTF.

J is TRBJ2-3 and V is TRBV2; a weak D match, TRBD1 (6 bases). Trimming left V 6 bases short and J 0 bases short, with 10 bases between. The germline V gene has CDR1 SNHLY and CDR2 FYNNEI. The CDR3 length is 14 residues. The CDR3 loop is CASRDSSSTDTQYF. The CDR3 DNA follows: TGTGCCAGCAGGGACAGCTCTAGCACAGATACGCAGTATTTT.

The table lists this clone with many counts. The V and J genes are TRBV9 and TRBJ1-2; TRBD1 is a possible D gene (5 bases). Trimming removed 3 bases from V and 5 bases from J, with 11 bases in between. Per the germline V gene, CDR1 is SGDLS and CDR2 is YYNGEE. The length of the CDR3 is 13 residues. CDR3 in DNA: TGTGCCAGCAGCGCGGGAGGGGATTATGGCTACACCTTC. Translating gives CASSAGGDYGYTF.

A few counts support this clone. The chain uses TRBV5-5 and TRBJ1-3; possibly TRBD1 for D (6 bases). Trimming shortened V by 3 bases and J by 4 bases, and 14 bases separated the two germline ends. Germline V CDR1 and CDR2: SGHKS, YYEKEE (reference sequence). This CDR3 spans 15 amino acids. In DNA form, the CDR3 reads TGTGCCAGCAGCTCCGGGGGGCAGCCAGGAAACACCATATATTTT. This sequence encodes CASSSGGQPGNTIYF.

J is TRBJ1-1 and V is TRBV6-5; D call uncertain. Trimming pared 5 bases from V and 11 bases from J, leaving 12 bases between. Germline loops: CDR1 MNHEY, CDR2 SVGAGI. This CDR3 comprises 11 residues. In nucleotides, the CDR3 is TGTGCCAGCAGTCGGTCCGGGGAGGCTTTCTTT. Protein sequence: CASSRSGEAFF.

The chain is built from TRBV19 and TRBJ2-3, with 7 bases lining up with TRBD2. V was pared by 5 bases and J by 6 bases, with 14 bases of the junction left unmatched. This CDR3 contains 16 residues. Germline values: CDR1 LNHDA, CDR2 SQIVND (reference sequence). CDR3 DNA: TGTGCCAGTAGTCCCGAGGGGCGCGGGGGATCGGATACGCAGTATTTT. Encoded protein: CASSPEGRGGSDTQYF.

The rearrangement joins TRBV2 to TRBJ1-1, with D maybe TRBD1 (5 bases). V was pared by 6 bases and J by 7 bases, with 9 bases between. This CDR3 is 11 amino acids long. From germline, CDR1 is SNHLY and CDR2 FYNNEI. The chain's CDR3 is CASRWGDEAFF. CDR3 bases: TGTGCCAGCAGATGGGGGGATGAAGCTTTCTTT.

The chain joins TRBV6-1 to TRBJ1-1, with no clear D. Trimming took 7 bases from V and 1 from J, leaving 10 bases between them. The CDR3 is 13 amino acids. Germline CDR1 and CDR2: MNHNS and SASEGT. This CDR3 reads CASTPKGNTEAFF. CDR3 sequence (DNA): TGTGCCAGCACCCCCAAGGGGAACACTGAAGCTTTCTTT.